Reported below is one TCR beta chain. The germline V gene encodes CDR1 PRHDT and CDR2 FYEKMQ (reference sequence). Trimming removed 3 bases from V and 5 bases from J; junction bases left unmatched: 6. The CDR3 spans 16 residues. The assay was immunoSEQ multiplex PCR, and TCRdb's table has in-frame clones only and misses some. The sample has 100,000 to 150,000 clones; about 83% are singletons. These data come from a study of blood T cell repertoires in COVID-19. Material for sequencing was peripheral blood. The chain uses TRBV13 and TRBJ2-3, with 12 nucleotides matching TRBD2. The TCR comes from a man aged 55 to 70 with acute or convalescent COVID-19. For the CDR3, the DNA is TGTGCCAGCAGCTTGCTGCTAGCGGGAGGGGGAGATACGCAGTATTTT. This encodes CASSLLLAGGGDTQYF.